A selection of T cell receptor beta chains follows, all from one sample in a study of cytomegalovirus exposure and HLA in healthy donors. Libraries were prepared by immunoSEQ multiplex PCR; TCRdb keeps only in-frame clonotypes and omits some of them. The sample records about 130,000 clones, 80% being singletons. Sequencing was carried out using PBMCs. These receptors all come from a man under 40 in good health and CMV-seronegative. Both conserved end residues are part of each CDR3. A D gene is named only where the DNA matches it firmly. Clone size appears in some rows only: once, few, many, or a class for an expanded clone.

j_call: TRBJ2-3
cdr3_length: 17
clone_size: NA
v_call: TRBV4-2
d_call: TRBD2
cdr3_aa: CASSPGLAGDPTDTQYF
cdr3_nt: TGTGCCAGCAGCCCCGGACTAGCGGGGGACCCCACAGATACGCAGTATTTT

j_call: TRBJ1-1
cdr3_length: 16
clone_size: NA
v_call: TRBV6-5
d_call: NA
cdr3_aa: CASSYGGRGADTEAFF
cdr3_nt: TGTGCCAGCAGTTACGGGGGACGGGGGGCGGACACTGAAGCTTTCTTT

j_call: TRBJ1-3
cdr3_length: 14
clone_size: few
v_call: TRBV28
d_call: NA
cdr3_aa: CASTPGGSGNTIYF
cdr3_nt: TGTGCCAGCACTCCGGGGGGGTCTGGAAACACCATATATTTT

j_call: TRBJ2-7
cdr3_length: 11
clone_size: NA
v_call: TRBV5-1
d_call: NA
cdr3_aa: CASSLTGEQYF
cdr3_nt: TGCGCCAGCAGCTTGACCGGCGAGCAGTACTTC

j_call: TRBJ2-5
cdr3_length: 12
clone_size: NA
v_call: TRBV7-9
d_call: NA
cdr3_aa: CASRLSQETQYF
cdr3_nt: TGTGCCAGCAGACTTTCTCAAGAGACCCAGTACTTC

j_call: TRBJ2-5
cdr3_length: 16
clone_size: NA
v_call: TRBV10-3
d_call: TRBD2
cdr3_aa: CAISSSGRGVQETQYF
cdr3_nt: TGTGCCATCAGTTCTAGCGGGAGAGGGGTCCAAGAGACCCAGTACTTC

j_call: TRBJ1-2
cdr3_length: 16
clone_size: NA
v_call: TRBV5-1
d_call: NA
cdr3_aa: CASSLLGGRQNYGYTF
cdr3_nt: TGCGCCAGCAGCTTGTTGGGGGGTCGGCAGAACTATGGCTACACCTTC

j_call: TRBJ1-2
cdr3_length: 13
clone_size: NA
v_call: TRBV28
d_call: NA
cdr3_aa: CASSFGLGDGYTF
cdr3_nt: TGTGCCAGCAGTTTTGGGCTGGGCGATGGCTACACCTTC

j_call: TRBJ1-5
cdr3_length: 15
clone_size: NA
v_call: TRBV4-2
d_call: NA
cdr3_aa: CASSNEGLGGQPQHF
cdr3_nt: TGTGCCAGCAGTAATGAGGGGCTTGGGGGGCAGCCCCAGCATTTT

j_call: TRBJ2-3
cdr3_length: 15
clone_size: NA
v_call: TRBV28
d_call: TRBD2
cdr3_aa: CASSLSGRGADTQYF
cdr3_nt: TGTGCCAGCAGTCTTAGCGGGAGGGGCGCAGATACGCAGTATTTT

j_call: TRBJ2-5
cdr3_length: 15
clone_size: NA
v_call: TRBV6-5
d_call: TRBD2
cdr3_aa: CASRQLAGNQETQYF
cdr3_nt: TGTGCCAGCAGGCAACTAGCGGGGAACCAAGAGACCCAGTACTTC

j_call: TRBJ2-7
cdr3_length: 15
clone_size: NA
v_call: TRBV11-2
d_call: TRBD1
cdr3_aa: CASSLNRGIMREQYF
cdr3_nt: TGTGCCAGCAGCTTAAACAGGGGGATAATGAGGGAGCAGTACTTC

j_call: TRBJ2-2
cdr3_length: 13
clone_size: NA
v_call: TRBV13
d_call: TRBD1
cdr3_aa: CASRTGVTGELFF
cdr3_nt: TGTGCCAGTAGGACAGGGGTTACCGGGGAGCTGTTTTTT

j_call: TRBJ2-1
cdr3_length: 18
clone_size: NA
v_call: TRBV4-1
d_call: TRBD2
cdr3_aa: CASSQSNLGAGALNEQFF
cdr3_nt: TGCGCCAGCAGCCAATCAAACCTGGGCGCGGGAGCGCTTAATGAGCAGTTCTTC

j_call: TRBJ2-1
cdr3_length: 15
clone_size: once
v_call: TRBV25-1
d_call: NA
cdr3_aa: CASSYWQGPVNEQFF
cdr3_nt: TGTGCCAGCAGTTATTGGCAGGGTCCAGTAAATGAGCAGTTCTTC

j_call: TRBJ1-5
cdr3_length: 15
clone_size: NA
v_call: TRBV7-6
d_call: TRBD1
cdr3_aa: CASSLDAGGGQPQHF
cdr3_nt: TGTGCCAGCAGCTTAGATGCAGGGGGCGGTCAGCCCCAGCATTTT

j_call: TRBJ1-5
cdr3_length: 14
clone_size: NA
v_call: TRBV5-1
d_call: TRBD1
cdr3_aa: CASSYTGGEQPQHF
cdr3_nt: TGCGCCAGCAGCTACACAGGGGGCGAACAGCCCCAGCATTTT